The 32 T cell receptor beta chains below all came from one sample that was sequenced in a study of vaccination and CD4 T cells after COVID-19. Time point described: late sampling 161 to 241 days after vaccination in three convalescent patients. Described treatment: approximately nine-day PBMC culture with coronavirus spike peptide pools or control peptides (ViraFEST assay). Sequenced with the Oncomine TCR Beta short-read assay was DNA taken from cultured CD4+ T cells. MiXCR, run by TCRdb on the PCR reads, gives a single entry per CDR3 protein. The sample holds about 21,000 distinct CDR3 sequences, more than 45% seen once. What these receptors recognize is not known. The material sequenced was CD4+ T cells from blood, cultured in vitro, taken about 7 months after SARS-CoV-2 vaccination. The receptors originated from a human donor who had recovered from COVID-19.

The chain has TRBV2 and TRBJ2-2; a possible D gene is TRBD2 (5 bases). The length of the CDR3 is 13 residues. V shed 5 bases and J shed 5 bases, with 9 bases lying between them. The V gene's germline CDR1 is SNHLY and CDR2 FYNNEI. The CDR3 loop is CASSPTGTGELFF. The CDR3 DNA reads TGTGCCAGCAGTCCCACGGGGACCGGGGAGCTGTTTTTT. The full variable domain, with the rest looked up from reference TRBV2 and TRBJ2-2, is EPEVTQTPSHQVTQMGQEVILRCVPISNHLYFYWYRQILGQKVEFLVSFYNNEISEKSEIFDDQFSVERPDGSNFTLKIRSTKLEDSAMYFCASSPTGTGELFFGEGSRLTVL.

V usage is TRBV7-3 and J usage is TRBJ2-1; 12 bases match TRBD2. The CDR3 consists of 15 residues. V dropped 4 bases and J dropped 8; count of bases not matched to a gene: 6. Germline V CDR1 and CDR2: SGHTA, FQGTGA. The CDR3 nucleotides read TGTGCCAGCAGCTATCTAGCGGGAGGGCCGTATGAGCAGTTCTTC. Protein sequence: CASSYLAGGPYEQFF.

This chain connects TRBV20-1 to TRBJ2-7; 14 nucleotides line up with TRBD2. This CDR3 spans 15 amino acids. Germline CDR1 reads DFQATT; CDR2 reads SNEGSKA (reference sequence). The junction had 5 bases not matched to a gene; V was cut back by 1 base and J by 6 bases. The CDR3 DNA is TGCAGTGCTAGAGGGGGACTAGCGGGAGATAGCGAGCAGTACTTC. Translating gives CSARGGLAGDSEQYF.

The CDR3 protein is CATSGAGTQYF. As DNA, the CDR3 is TGTGCCACCAGTGGGGCGGGGACCCAGTACTTC. The chain carries TRBV24-1 and TRBJ2-5; possible D gene TRBD2, 5 bases. Germline CDR1 KGHDR, CDR2 SFDVKD. The CDR3 extends over 11 amino acids. V gave up 5 bases and J gave up 7 bases, with 7 bases separating them.

This clonotype is medium-sized. V usage is TRBV6-1 and J usage is TRBJ2-5; D gene uncertain. Germline CDR1 MNHNS, CDR2 SASEGT. The length of the CDR3 is 12 residues. V was shortened by 5 bases and J by 4 bases, with 8 bases between the two germline ends. The CDR3 protein is CASSRMRETQYF. CDR3 sequence (DNA): TGTGCCAGCAGTCGGATGCGAGAGACCCAGTACTTC.

The sample holds one count of this clonotype. The rearrangement uses TRBV11-3 and TRBJ2-5; no firm D call. This CDR3 is 11 amino acids long. Trimming removed 6 bases from V and 3 bases from J, with 5 bases in between. In germline, CDR1 is SGHNT, CDR2 YENEEA. The CDR3 nucleotides read TGTGCCAGCAGTCGGGAAGAGACCCAGTACTTC. Translating gives CASSREETQYF.

This clonotype was seen a few times. J is TRBJ1-1 and V is TRBV19, with D possibly being TRBD1 (6 bases). The germline V and J ends were trimmed by 5 bases and 4 bases, with 14 bases remaining between them. The length of the CDR3 is 14 residues. Germline CDR1 LNHDA, CDR2 SQIVND (reference sequence). The CDR3 loop reads CASSQRGGGTEAFF. The DNA of the CDR3 is TGTGCCAGTAGTCAACGAGGGGGAGGCACTGAAGCTTTCTTT.

This clonotype was observed a few times. CDR3 bases: TGTGCCAGCAGATTAGCGGGAGATACGCAGTATTTT. Protein product: CASRLAGDTQYF. The V call is TRBV6-2 or TRBV6-3, the J call TRBJ2-3, with 7 bases fitting TRBD2. This CDR3 comprises 12 residues. Per the germline V gene, CDR1 is MNHEY and CDR2 is SVGEGT. The V segment lost 6 bases and the J segment 5 bases; nucleotides outside the gene matches: 2.

The chain employs TRBV20-1 and TRBJ2-5; TRBD2 matches at 8 bases. From germline, CDR1 is DFQATT and CDR2 SNEGSKA (reference sequence). The CDR3 covers 16 residues. V gave up 1 base and J gave up 5 bases; unmatched junction bases: 12. The CDR3: CSARGDGREVIETQYF. CDR3 bases: TGCAGTGCTAGAGGTGACGGGCGGGAGGTGATTGAGACCCAGTACTTC.

This clonotype was counted only a few times. The V and J genes are TRBV20-1 and TRBJ1-2; 10 bases agree with TRBD1. The trim removed 5 bases at V and 8 bases at J, leaving 14 bases unmatched. Germline V CDR1 and CDR2: DFQATT, SNEGSKA (reference sequence). The CDR3 consists of 15 residues. The CDR3 spells CSAGRETGGFGGYTF. CDR3 coding DNA: TGCAGTGCTGGAAGGGAGACAGGGGGCTTCGGGGGCTACACCTTC.

This sequence joins TRBV7-2 and TRBJ1-1, with D unclear. This CDR3 contains 15 residues. V gave up 0 bases and J gave up 0 bases, with 8 bases separating them. Per germline, CDR1 SGHTA and CDR2 FQGNSA. Here the CDR3 DNA reads TGTGCCAGCAGCTTAGCCGGGGTCATGAACACTGAAGCTTTCTTT. Translated: CASSLAGVMNTEAFF.

The rearrangement joins TRBV12-3 or TRBV12-4 to TRBJ1-5; no firm D call. Trimming took 5 bases from V and 7 from J, leaving 12 bases between them. The length of the CDR3 is 13 residues. In DNA form, the CDR3 reads TGTGCCAGCAGTCGGACCTTCAGGCAGCCCCAGCATTTT. It translates to CASSRTFRQPQHF.

This clonotype was seen a handful of times. The chain joins TRBV20-1 to TRBJ1-5, with 7 bases fitting TRBD1. CDR3 size: 16 residues. Germline CDR1 reads DFQATT; CDR2 reads SNEGSKA (reference sequence). The junction had 12 bases not matched to a gene; V was cut back by 3 bases and J by 4 bases. In DNA, the CDR3 is TGCAGTGCTAGTAGAGGGGGCGCTTTCAATAATCAGCCCCAGCATTTT. Protein: CSASRGGAFNNQPQHF.

This clonotype was seen a handful of times. The CDR3 nucleotides read TGCAGTGCCGGGACTGCTGGAAACACCATATATTTT. Its translation is CSAGTAGNTIYF. J is TRBJ1-3 and V is TRBV20-1, with D perhaps TRBD1 (5 bases). Trimming took off 6 bases at V and 2 bases at J, with 8 bases between the two ends. CDR1 is DFQATT and CDR2 is SNEGSKA in the germline V gene (reference sequence). This CDR3 contains 12 residues.

The chain carries TRBV24-1 and TRBJ2-5, with D perhaps matching TRBD1 (7 bases). This CDR3 has 14 residues. Trimming pared 3 bases from V and 5 bases from J, leaving 12 bases between. Germline CDR1 KGHDR, CDR2 SFDVKD. The chain's CDR3 is CATSDPGGMETQYF. The CDR3 nucleotides are TGTGCCACCAGTGATCCAGGGGGGATGGAGACCCAGTACTTC.

The rearrangement uses TRBV25-1 and TRBJ2-5, with 11 bases aligning to TRBD2. CDR3 length: 16 amino acids. Germline CDR1 reads MGHDK; CDR2 reads SYGVNS. The V and J ends lost 7 bases and 1 base, in that order; junction bases with no gene match: 8. CDR3 sequence reads: CASNQGLAGGQETQYF. CDR3 nucleotide sequence: TGTGCCAGCAACCAAGGGCTAGCGGGAGGCCAAGAGACCCAGTACTTC.

This chain uses TRBV7-9 with TRBJ1-5; D unclear. This CDR3 region has 17 residues. Germline V gives CDR1 SEHNR, CDR2 FQNEAQ (reference sequence). Trimming removed 3 bases at V and 0 bases at J, with 15 bases between. Written as DNA, the CDR3 is TGTGCCAGCAGCTTGGTACCGGAGGCAAATAGCAATCAGCCCCAGCATTTT. As protein: CASSLVPEANSNQPQHF.

This clonotype was counted only a few times. The V call is TRBV6-1, the J call TRBJ2-5; TRBD2 matches 9 bases. V lost 5 bases, J lost 5 bases, and 6 bases stayed unmatched. CDR3 size: 14 residues. The germline gives CDR1 MNHNS, CDR2 SASEGT. CDR3 DNA: TGTGCCAGCAGTAAGGGACTAGCCTCGGAGACCCAGTACTTC. Its translation is CASSKGLASETQYF.

This clonotype was observed a handful of times. The chain is built from TRBV7-2 and TRBJ2-1, with D tentatively TRBD2 (5 bases). This CDR3 has 12 residues. Germline CDR1 SGHTA, CDR2 FQGNSA. With 4 bases removed from V and 6 bases from J, the gap between germline ends came to 7 bases. This CDR3 reads CASSSSFNEQFF. The CDR3 DNA is TGTGCCAGCAGCTCTAGCTTCAATGAGCAGTTCTTC.

The chain links TRBV20-1 to TRBJ1-1; D might be TRBD1 (5 bases). Per germline, CDR1 DFQATT and CDR2 SNEGSKA (reference sequence). CDR3 size: 16 residues. The germline V and J ends were trimmed by 5 bases and 2 bases, with 21 bases remaining between them. The CDR3 nucleotides are TGCAGTGCTGTCGGACCTCCGGGACGGGAAAACACTGAAGCTTTCTTT. This encodes CSAVGPPGRENTEAFF.

This chain links TRBV7-3 with TRBJ2-1; 10 nucleotides line up with TRBD2. This CDR3 comprises 16 residues. V was pared by 3 bases and J by 0 bases, with 2 bases of the junction left unmatched. The germline V gene has CDR1 SGHTA and CDR2 FQGTGA. The CDR3 DNA reads as TGTGCCAGCAGCTTTAGCGGGGGGAGCTCCTACAATGAGCAGTTCTTC. Its translation is CASSFSGGSSYNEQFF.

The chain carries TRBV20-1 and TRBJ2-3, with TRBD2 matching 10 bases. The germline V gene encodes CDR1 DFQATT and CDR2 SNEGSKA (reference sequence). The J segment lost 7 bases and the V segment lost 3 bases, leaving 7 bases of the junction unmatched. The CDR3 length is 14 residues. CDR3 residues: CSASLAGGANTQYF. The CDR3 DNA reads TGCAGTGCTAGCTTAGCGGGGGGTGCTAATACGCAGTATTTT.

This sequence joins TRBV6-1 and TRBJ1-5; D is unresolved. V dropped 7 bases and J dropped 2 bases, with 12 bases sitting between them. This CDR3 contains 14 residues. Germline loops: CDR1 MNHNS, CDR2 SASEGT. DNA for the CDR3: TGTGCCAGCAAGCGTGAGGCAGGCAATCAGCCCCAGCATTTT. Amino acid sequence: CASKREAGNQPQHF.

The rearrangement joins TRBV24-1 to TRBJ2-2; D is uncertain. V was pared by 4 bases and J by 5 bases, with 4 bases between. Germline CDR1 KGHDR, CDR2 SFDVKD. The CDR3 loop spans 12 amino acids. CDR3 bases: TGTGCCACCAGTGACGCAACCGGGGAGCTGTTTTTT. Encoded protein: CATSDATGELFF.

The chain links TRBV12-3 or TRBV12-4 to TRBJ2-6; 7 bases agree with TRBD1. The CDR3 is made up of 15 amino acids. After removal of 4 bases from V and 3 bases from J, the junction contained 3 bases not matched to a gene. In nucleotides, the CDR3 is TGTGCCAGCAGTTACAACAGGGGTGGGGCCAACGTCCTGACTTTC. As protein: CASSYNRGGANVLTF.

The chain has TRBV11-2 and TRBJ2-5, with D unclear. The germline V gene has CDR1 SGHAT and CDR2 FQNNGV. CDR3 size: 13 residues. The V gene lost 2 bases and the J gene lost 7 bases, with 11 bases spanning the gap. CDR3 amino acids: CASSLSPRGTQYF. DNA for the CDR3: TGTGCCAGCAGCTTATCCCCTCGCGGGACCCAGTACTTC.

This clonotype has more than one count but fewer than ten. The gene calls are TRBV6-1 and TRBJ2-1; 8 nucleotides align to TRBD1. J gave up 15 bases and V 4 bases, and 11 bases lay outside the gene matches. Germline assignment: CDR1 MNHNS and CDR2 SASEGT. The CDR3 runs to 13 residues. The CDR3 reads CASSVAQDRVAFF. CDR3 DNA: TGTGCCAGCAGTGTCGCCCAGGACAGGGTCGCGTTCTTC.

By its share, this clonotype is medium-sized. The chain recombines TRBV7-9 with TRBJ2-1; TRBD1 aligns across 8 bases. Germline loops: CDR1 SEHNR, CDR2 FQNEAQ (reference sequence). V lost 5 bases, J lost 6 bases, and 3 bases stayed unmatched. The CDR3 contains 13 residues. The CDR3 sequence is CASSRTGFNEQFF. The CDR3 DNA reads as TGTGCCAGCAGCCGGACAGGGTTCAATGAGCAGTTCTTC. The entire variable domain, with the rest obtained from reference TRBV7-9 and TRBJ2-1, is as follows: DTGVSQNPRHKITKRGQNVTFRCDPISEHNRLYWYRQTLGQGPEFLTYFQNEAQLEKSRLLSDRFSAERPKGSFSTLEIQRTEQGDSAMYLCASSRTGFNEQFFGPGTRLTVL.

V usage is TRBV15 and J usage is TRBJ1-1; D gene uncertain. CDR3 size: 16 residues. The V gene's germline CDR1 is LNHNV and CDR2 YYDKDF (reference sequence). V was clipped by 0 bases and J by 1 base, with 12 bases between them. CDR3 amino acids: CATSRDRGHTNTEAFF. In DNA form, the CDR3 reads TGTGCCACCAGCAGAGATCGAGGCCACACGAACACTGAAGCTTTCTTT.

V gene TRBV6-1 combines with J gene TRBJ2-5, with 12 bases that match TRBD2. The length of the CDR3 is 17 residues. V lost 6 bases, J lost 0 bases, and 8 bases stayed unmatched. Per the germline V gene, CDR1 is MNHNS and CDR2 is SASEGT. The CDR3 coding sequence is TGTGCCAGCAGCGTTCAGACTAGCGGGGGCTACCAAGAGACCCAGTACTTC. Residues: CASSVQTSGGYQETQYF.

The rearrangement links TRBV27 to TRBJ1-5; D is unclear. The CDR3 extends over 14 amino acids. Trimming took off 3 bases at V and 6 bases at J, with 12 bases between the two ends. Germline values: CDR1 MNHEY, CDR2 SMNVEV (reference sequence). CDR3 in DNA: TGTGCCAGCAGTTTTTCGGCGGGGTTTCAGCCCCAGCATTTT. As protein: CASSFSAGFQPQHF.

The chain links TRBV6-5 to TRBJ1-1; unclear D gene. Germline CDR1 reads MNHEY; CDR2 reads SVGAGI. The CDR3 consists of 15 residues. V was cut by 2 bases and J by 1 base, with 11 bases left in between. Written as DNA, the CDR3 is TGTGCCAGCAGTTACCACCGACGGGAGAACACTGAAGCTTTCTTT. Residues: CASSYHRRENTEAFF.